One and the same sample provided the 3 T cell receptor beta chains below, sequenced in a study of blood T cell repertoires in COVID-19. TCRdb's table, derived via immunoSEQ multiplex PCR, lists solely in-frame clones and lacks some. The sample holds over 200,000 clones, 70% to 90% seen once. Sequenced input: peripheral blood. All receptors come from a young man with COVID-19, enrolled during active disease.

The chain carries TRBV11-2 and TRBJ2-7, with no clear D. The germline V gene has CDR1 SGHAT and CDR2 FQNNGV. The CDR3 is 13 residues long. Between the trimmed V and J ends, which lost 1 base and 3 bases, there was a span of 7 bases. In DNA form, the CDR3 reads TGTGCCAGCAGCTTAGGACTCCACTACGAGCAGTACTTC. The encoded protein is CASSLGLHYEQYF.

The chain recombines TRBV9 with TRBJ2-5; 7 bases fit TRBD1. Germline V gene sequence: CDR1 SGDLS, CDR2 YYNGEE. The trim removed 0 bases at V and 2 bases at J, leaving 7 bases unmatched. The CDR3 is 16 residues long. CDR3 sequence (DNA): TGTGCCAGCAGCGTAGTGGCAGGGGGTTCACAAGAGACCCAGTACTTC. The encoded protein is CASSVVAGGSQETQYF.

The chain employs TRBV5-1 and TRBJ1-2, with D tentatively TRBD1 (5 bases). V dropped 2 bases and J dropped 2 bases, with 13 bases sitting between them. The CDR3 sequence is 15 residues long. Germline V gives CDR1 SGHRS, CDR2 YFSETQ. CDR3 amino acids: CASSFGNRSNYGYTF. The CDR3 nucleotides are TGCGCCAGCAGCTTCGGTAACAGGTCGAACTATGGCTACACCTTC.